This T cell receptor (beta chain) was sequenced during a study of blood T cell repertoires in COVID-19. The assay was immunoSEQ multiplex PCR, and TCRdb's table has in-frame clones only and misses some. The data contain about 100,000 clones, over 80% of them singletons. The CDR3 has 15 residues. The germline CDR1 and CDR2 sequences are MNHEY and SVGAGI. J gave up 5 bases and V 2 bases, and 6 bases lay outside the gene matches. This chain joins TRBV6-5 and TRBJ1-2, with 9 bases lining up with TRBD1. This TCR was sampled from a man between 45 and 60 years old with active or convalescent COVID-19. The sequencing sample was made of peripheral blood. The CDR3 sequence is CASSYLPQGAYGYTF. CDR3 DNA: TGTGCCAGCAGTTACCTCCCACAGGGGGCTTATGGCTACACCTTC.